This record concerns one TCR beta chain sequence. The data were obtained in a study of radiotherapy plus CTLA-4 blockade in lung cancer. Produced via immunoSEQ multiplex PCR; TCRdb's table is partial and in-frame only. The sample has tens of thousands of clones; just under 85% are singletons. This CDR3 has 13 residues. The V and J ends lost 3 bases and 5 bases respectively, with 11 bases between them. The germline CDR1 and CDR2 sequences are SGDLS and YYNGEE. The TCR originated in a human donor with non-small cell lung cancer whose response to radiotherapy plus ipilimumab could not be evaluated. This specimen consisted of peripheral blood, obtained from a patient treated with radiotherapy plus ipilimumab. The chain couples TRBV9 to TRBJ1-2, with D perhaps TRBD1 (5 bases). CDR3 residues: CASSDDRGYGYTF. The CDR3 region has the DNA TGTGCCAGCAGCGACGATCGGGGGTATGGCTACACCTTC.